This TCR beta chain was identified in a study of blood T cell repertoires in COVID-19 (dated by TCRdb to about 2020). About the full investigation: Samples covering the acute and convalescent phases of COVID-19 were provided by collaborators in the United States, Italy and Spain. The repertoires were made available in a free public database intended to serve as a resource for research on the immune response to SARS-CoV-2. Samples were obtained from the ongoing ImmuneRACE study (first 160 participants) and from over a thousand subjects provided by 6 global collaborators. Sample metadata almost always included a de-identified subject ID, COVID-19 status, age in years and sex. Where available, HLA class I and class II types were taken from metadata supplied by the sample provider and were not determined by assay-based typing. Subjects who had been exposed to COVID-19, were actively infected with it, or had recovered from it provided the deeply sampled blood TCRbeta repertoires that made up the dataset. The material from the prospective study consisted of cDNA or gDNA derived from T cells, B-cell-depleted T cells, or PBMCs.

In regard to this clone: No antigen is known for it. Within one base of it there is no much larger clone, and no base qualities were kept.

TCRbeta CDR3 regions were amplified from genomic DNA by means of the immunoSEQ Assay, a bias-controlled multiplex PCR. The original methods were these. The number of nucleated cells in each sample was estimated by amplification of reference gene primers within the assay. To quantify the absolute abundance of each unique TCRbeta CDR3 rearrangement, sequence reads were collapsed and filtered. For each sample, productive Simpson clonality was calculated as the square root of Simpson's diversity index over productive rearrangements. The immuneACCESS repertoire file appears here via TCRdb, limited to in-frame rearrangements. These files lack a portion of the clones; in checked studies, under half of the deficit traces to unresolved V genes, and the cause of the others is not known. V and J calls and clone size follow that table, whereas D and trimming were derived from the DNA. The sample yields approximately 120,000 clones; around 89% were counted once. Over 15% of the sample is taken by the ten largest.

General study outcomes and caveats: How much clinical and demographic metadata was included differed by source and by participant, and the metadata was provided uncurated.

Each collaborating institution followed its own protocols to collect whole blood in K2EDTA tubes. Collaborator samples were shipped for TCRbeta analysis as frozen whole blood, isolated PBMCs, or DNA extracted from either sample type. The V and J ends are trimmed by 4 bases and 7 bases, leaving 18 bases between them. The CDR3 covers 15 residues, taking in both the cysteine and the phenylalanine. Kept here is only the CDR3 DNA, which spans 45 bases and is read in frame from base 1. The germline V gene gives CDR1 as SGHRS and CDR2 as YFSETQ. Sequencing was done on a sample of peripheral blood. The sequence links TRBV5-1 to TRBJ2-1; no D gene is confidently identified. This receptor was taken from a human donor with acute or convalescent COVID-19. The donor label of this sample is uncertain. CDR3 region: CASSRDGSPTNEQFF. The DNA reads as follows: TGCGCCAGCAGCCGAGACGGGTCCCCAACAAATGAGCAGTTCTTC.